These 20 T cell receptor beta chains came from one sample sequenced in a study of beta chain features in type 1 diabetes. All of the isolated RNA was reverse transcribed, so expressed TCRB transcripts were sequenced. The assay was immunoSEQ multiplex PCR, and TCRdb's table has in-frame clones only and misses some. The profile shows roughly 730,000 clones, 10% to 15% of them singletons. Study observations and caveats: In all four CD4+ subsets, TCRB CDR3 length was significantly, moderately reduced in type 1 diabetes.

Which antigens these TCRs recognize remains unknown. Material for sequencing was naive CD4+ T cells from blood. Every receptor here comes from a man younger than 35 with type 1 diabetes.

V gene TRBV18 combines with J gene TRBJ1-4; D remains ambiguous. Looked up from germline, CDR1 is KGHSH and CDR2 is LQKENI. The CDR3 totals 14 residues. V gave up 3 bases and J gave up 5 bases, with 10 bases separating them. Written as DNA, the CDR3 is TGTGCCAGCTCACCCGCGACGGGCAATGAAAAACTGTTTTTT. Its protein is CASSPATGNEKLFF.

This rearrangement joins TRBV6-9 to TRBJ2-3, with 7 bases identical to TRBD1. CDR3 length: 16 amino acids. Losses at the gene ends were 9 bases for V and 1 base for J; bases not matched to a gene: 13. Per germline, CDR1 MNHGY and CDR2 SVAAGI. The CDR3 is CARTSSTGLCTDTQYF. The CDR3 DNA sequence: TGTGCCAGGACAAGCTCGACAGGGTTATGCACAGATACGCAGTATTTT.

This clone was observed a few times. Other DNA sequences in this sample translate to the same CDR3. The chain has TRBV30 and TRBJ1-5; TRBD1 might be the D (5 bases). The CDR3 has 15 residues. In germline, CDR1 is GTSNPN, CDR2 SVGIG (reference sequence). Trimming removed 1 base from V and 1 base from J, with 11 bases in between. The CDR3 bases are TGTGCCTGGAGTGCCCCCGCAGGGAGCAATCAGCCCCAGCATTTT. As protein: CAWSAPAGSNQPQHF.

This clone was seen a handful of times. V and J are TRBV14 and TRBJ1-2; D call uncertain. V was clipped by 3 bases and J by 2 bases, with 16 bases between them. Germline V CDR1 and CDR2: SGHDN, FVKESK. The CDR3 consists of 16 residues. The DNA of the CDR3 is TGTGCCAGCAGCCATGTTACCCGGAACTGGAACTATGGCTACACCTTC. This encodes CASSHVTRNWNYGYTF. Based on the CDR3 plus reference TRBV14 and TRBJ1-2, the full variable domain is EAGVTQFPSHSVIEKGQTVTLRCDPISGHDNLYWYRRVMGKEIKFLLHFVKESKQDESGMPNNRFLAERTGGTYSTLKVQPAELEDSGVYFCASSHVTRNWNYGYTFGSGTRLTVV.

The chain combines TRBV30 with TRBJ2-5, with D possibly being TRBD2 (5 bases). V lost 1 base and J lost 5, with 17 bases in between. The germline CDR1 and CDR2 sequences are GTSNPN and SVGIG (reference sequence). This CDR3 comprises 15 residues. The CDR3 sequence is CAWSGARFTGETQYF. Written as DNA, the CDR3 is TGTGCCTGGAGTGGAGCCCGGTTTACGGGGGAGACCCAGTACTTC.

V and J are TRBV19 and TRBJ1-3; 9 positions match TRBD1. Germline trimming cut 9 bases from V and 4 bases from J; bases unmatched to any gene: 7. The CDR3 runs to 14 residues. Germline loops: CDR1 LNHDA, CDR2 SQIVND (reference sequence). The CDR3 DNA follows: TGTGCCAGCGAGACGGGACAGGGAGGAAACACCATATATTTT. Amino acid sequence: CASETGQGGNTIYF.

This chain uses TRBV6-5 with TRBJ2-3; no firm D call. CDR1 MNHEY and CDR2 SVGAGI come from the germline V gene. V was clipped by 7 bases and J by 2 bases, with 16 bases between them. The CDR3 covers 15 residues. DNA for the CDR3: TGTGCCAGCACTCTTAGCCACAGCTTCACAGATACGCAGTATTTT. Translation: CASTLSHSFTDTQYF.

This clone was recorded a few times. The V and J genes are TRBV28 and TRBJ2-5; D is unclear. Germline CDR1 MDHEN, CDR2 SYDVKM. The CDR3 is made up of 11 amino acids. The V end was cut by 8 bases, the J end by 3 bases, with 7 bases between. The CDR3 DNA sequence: TGTGCCAGCCTTTTCGAAGAGACCCAGTACTTC. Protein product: CASLFEETQYF.

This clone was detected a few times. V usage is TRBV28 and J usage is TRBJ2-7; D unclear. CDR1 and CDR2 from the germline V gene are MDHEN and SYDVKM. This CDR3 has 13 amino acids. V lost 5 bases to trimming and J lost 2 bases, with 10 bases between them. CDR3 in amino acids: CASSRNRAYEQYF. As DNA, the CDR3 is TGTGCCAGCAGTCGAAATAGGGCCTACGAGCAGTACTTC.

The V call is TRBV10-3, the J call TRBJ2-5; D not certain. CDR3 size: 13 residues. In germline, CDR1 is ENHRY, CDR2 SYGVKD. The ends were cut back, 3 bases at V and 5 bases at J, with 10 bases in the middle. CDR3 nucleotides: TGTGCCATCAGTGAAAGTAGTTCGGAGACCCAGTACTTC. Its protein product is CAISESSSETQYF.

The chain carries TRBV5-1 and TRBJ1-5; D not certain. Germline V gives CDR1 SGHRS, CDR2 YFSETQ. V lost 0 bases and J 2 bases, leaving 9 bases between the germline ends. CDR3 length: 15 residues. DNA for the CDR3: TGCGCCAGCAGCTTGGACCCTTGGCGCAATCAGCCCCAGCATTTT. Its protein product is CASSLDPWRNQPQHF.

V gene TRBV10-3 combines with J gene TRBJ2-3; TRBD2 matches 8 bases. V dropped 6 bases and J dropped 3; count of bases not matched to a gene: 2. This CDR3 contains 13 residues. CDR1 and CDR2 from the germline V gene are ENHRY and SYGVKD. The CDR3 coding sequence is TGTGCCATCAGCCGGGAGGGAACAGATACGCAGTATTTT. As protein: CAISREGTDTQYF.

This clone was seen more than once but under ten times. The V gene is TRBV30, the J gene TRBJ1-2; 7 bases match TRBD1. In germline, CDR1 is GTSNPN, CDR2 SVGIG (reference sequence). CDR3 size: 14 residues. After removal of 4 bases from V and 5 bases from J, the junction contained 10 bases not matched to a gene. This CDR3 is CAWNFGTDLYGYTF. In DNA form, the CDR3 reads TGTGCCTGGAACTTCGGGACAGACCTTTATGGCTACACCTTC.

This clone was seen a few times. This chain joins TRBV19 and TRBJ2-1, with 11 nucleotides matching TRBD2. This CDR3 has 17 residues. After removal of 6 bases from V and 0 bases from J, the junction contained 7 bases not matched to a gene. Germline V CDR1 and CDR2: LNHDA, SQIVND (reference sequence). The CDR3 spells CASRSLAGGYSYNEQFF. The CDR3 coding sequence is TGTGCCAGTAGATCGCTAGCGGGGGGTTACTCCTACAATGAGCAGTTCTTC.

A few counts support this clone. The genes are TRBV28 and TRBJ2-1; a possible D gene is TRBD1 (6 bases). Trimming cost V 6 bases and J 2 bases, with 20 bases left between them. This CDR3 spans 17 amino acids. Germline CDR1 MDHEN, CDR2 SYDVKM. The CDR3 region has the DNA TGTGCCAGCAGCCTCACGGGGCAGGGGAAGGCCTACAATGAGCAGTTCTTC. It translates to CASSLTGQGKAYNEQFF.

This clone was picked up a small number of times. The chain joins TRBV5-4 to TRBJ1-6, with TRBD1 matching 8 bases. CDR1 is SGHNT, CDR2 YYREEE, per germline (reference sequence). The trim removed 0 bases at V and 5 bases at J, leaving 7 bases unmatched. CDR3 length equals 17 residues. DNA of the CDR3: TGTGCCAGCAGCTTGGCCGGAGGACAGGGAGATAATTCACCCCTCCACTTT. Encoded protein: CASSLAGGQGDNSPLHF. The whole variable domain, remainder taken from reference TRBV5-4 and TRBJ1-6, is ETGVTQSPTHLIKTRGQQVTLRCSSQSGHNTVSWYQQALGQGPQFIFQYYREEENGRGNFPPRFSGLQFPNYSSELNVNALELDDSALYLCASSLAGGQGDNSPLHFGNGTRLTVT.

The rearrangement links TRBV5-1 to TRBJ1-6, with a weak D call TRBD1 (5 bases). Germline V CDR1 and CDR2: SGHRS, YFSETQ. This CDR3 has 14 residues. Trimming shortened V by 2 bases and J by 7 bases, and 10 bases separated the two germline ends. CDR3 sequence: CASSFGAENSPLHF. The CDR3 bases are TGCGCCAGCAGCTTCGGGGCCGAGAATTCACCCCTCCACTTT. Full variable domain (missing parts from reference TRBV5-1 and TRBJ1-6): KAGVTQTPRYLIKTRGQQVTLSCSPISGHRSVSWYQQTPGQGLQFLFEYFSETQRNKGNFPGRFSGRQFSNSRSEMNVSTLELGDSALYLCASSFGAENSPLHFGNGTRLTVT.

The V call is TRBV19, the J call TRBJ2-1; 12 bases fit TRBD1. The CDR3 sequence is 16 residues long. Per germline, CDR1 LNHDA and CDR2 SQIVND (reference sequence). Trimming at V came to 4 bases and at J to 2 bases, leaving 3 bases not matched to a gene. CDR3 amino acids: CASSRRDRGPYNEQFF. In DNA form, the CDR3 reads TGTGCCAGTAGTAGGCGGGACAGGGGGCCCTACAATGAGCAGTTCTTC.

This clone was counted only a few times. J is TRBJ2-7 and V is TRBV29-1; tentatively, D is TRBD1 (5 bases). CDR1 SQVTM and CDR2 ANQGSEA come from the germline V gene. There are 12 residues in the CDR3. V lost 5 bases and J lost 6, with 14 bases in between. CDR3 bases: TGCAGCGTTATGGCCCAGGGTGGCGAGCAGTACTTC. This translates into CSVMAQGGEQYF.

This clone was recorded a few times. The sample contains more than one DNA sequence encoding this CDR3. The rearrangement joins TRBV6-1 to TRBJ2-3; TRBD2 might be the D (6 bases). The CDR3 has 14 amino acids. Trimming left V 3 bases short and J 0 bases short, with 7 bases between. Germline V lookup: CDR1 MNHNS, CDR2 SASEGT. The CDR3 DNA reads TGTGCCAGCAGTGAGGGGGGTAGCACAGATACGCAGTATTTT. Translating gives CASSEGGSTDTQYF.